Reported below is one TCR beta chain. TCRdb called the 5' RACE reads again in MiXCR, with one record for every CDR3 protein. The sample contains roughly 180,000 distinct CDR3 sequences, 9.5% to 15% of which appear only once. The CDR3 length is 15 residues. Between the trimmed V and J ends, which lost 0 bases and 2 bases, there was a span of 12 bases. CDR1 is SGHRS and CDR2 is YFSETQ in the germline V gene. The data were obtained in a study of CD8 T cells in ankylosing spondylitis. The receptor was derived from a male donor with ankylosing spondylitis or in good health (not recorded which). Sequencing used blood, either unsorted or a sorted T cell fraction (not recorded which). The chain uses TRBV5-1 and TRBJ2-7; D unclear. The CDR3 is CASSLGQNSPYEQYF. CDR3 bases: TGCGCCAGCAGCTTGGGGCAGAACAGCCCCTACGAGCAGTACTTC.